The table lists the clone carrying this T cell receptor (beta chain) with many counts. Its antigen remains unknown. Orbital computed tomography, thyroid ultrasound, TRAb, serum thyroxine and clinical symptoms formed the basis of diagnosis. PBMCs were isolated from a roughly 9.3 ml sample of fresh peripheral blood. The record originates from a study of Graves' ophthalmopathy and Graves' hyperthyroidism. Findings of the study overall: Clonotypes were expanded in thyroid at above 0.001 frequency, and most also appeared in blood.

The sequenced template was RNA, covering the TCR beta CDR3 region. The first-round RT-PCR employed HTBI primers together with the Qiagen OneStep RT-PCR kit. A multiplex PCR was then performed as the second round. TCRdb used MiXCR to reprocess the multiplex PCR reads, holding one entry per CDR3 protein. The sample lists almost 400,000 distinct CDR3 sequences; around 17% were seen once. Germline trimming cut 5 bases from V and 5 bases from J; bases unmatched to any gene: 7. Germline CDR1 DFQATT, CDR2 SNEGSKA (reference sequence). CDR3 size: 13 residues. The material sequenced was peripheral blood. V is TRBV20-1 and J is TRBJ2-7; TRBD1 agrees at 9 bases. The sequence was collected from a young woman with Graves' ophthalmopathy. The CDR3 DNA reads as TGCAGTGCTGGAAGAGACAGGGGGGACGAGCAGTACTTC. This encodes CSAGRDRGDEQYF.